A selection of T cell receptor beta chains follows, all from one sample in a study of T cells in tumors after PD-1 blockade. Assay: immunoSEQ multiplex PCR; the TCRdb copy retains only in-frame clones and omits some. The sample has about 47,000 clones; about four fifths are singletons. The sample consisted of PBMCs, taken before anti-PD-1 treatment. These receptor sequences come from a human donor with basal cell carcinoma. The CDR3 runs from the conserved cysteine through the conserved F or W. The order of the fields is V gene, D gene, J gene, clone size, CDR3 protein, CDR3 DNA. A D gene is named only where the DNA matches it firmly. Where a row states a size, it is once, few, many or the class of an expanded clone; other rows omit it.

>TRBV10-3|TRBD2|TRBJ2-3|-
CAISLGLAGGPDRADTQYF
TGTGCCATCAGCCTGGGACTAGCGGGGGGCCCTGACAGGGCAGATACGCAGTATTTT
>TRBV28|-|TRBJ2-1|-
CASSFLGEGDNEQFF
TGTGCCAGCAGTTTTTTGGGGGAAGGGGACAATGAGCAGTTCTTC
>TRBV5-5|-|TRBJ2-5|-
CASSRTASETQYF
TGTGCCAGCAGCCGGACCGCCTCGGAGACCCAGTACTTC
>TRBV5-6|-|TRBJ1-2|few
CASSLVGDPGLDGYTF
TGTGCCAGCAGCTTGGTGGGCGATCCCGGACTAGATGGCTACACCTTC
>TRBV7-9|TRBD2|TRBJ2-1|-
CASSFWTSTSYNEQFF
TGTGCCAGCAGCTTTTGGACTAGTACCTCCTACAATGAGCAGTTCTTC
>TRBV30|TRBD1|TRBJ1-1|-
CAWSRDRGTEAFF
TGTGCCTGGAGTAGAGACAGGGGCACTGAAGCTTTCTTT
>TRBV7-3|TRBD1|TRBJ1-1|once
CASSNDRGTEAFF
TGTGCCAGCAGCAACGACAGGGGCACTGAAGCTTTCTTT
>TRBV21-1|-|TRBJ2-4|-
CASSKDSGTPSGKNIQYF
TGTGCCAGCAGCAAAGATTCCGGGACCCCCTCGGGCAAAAACATTCAGTACTTC
>TRBV5-6|-|TRBJ2-7|-
CASSLGAVEQYF
TGTGCCAGCAGCTTGGGAGCAGTCGAGCAGTACTTC
>TRBV30|-|TRBJ1-2|-
CAWSDGQNYGYTF
TGTGCCTGGAGTGATGGACAGAACTATGGCTACACCTTC
>TRBV4-1|TRBD2|TRBJ2-1|-
CASSQDWLAGYEQFF
TGCGCCAGCAGCCAAGATTGGCTAGCGGGATATGAGCAGTTCTTC
>TRBV5-1|-|TRBJ2-2|-
CASSLRQASGGELFF
TGCGCCAGCAGCCTCCGACAGGCCTCCGGGGGGGAGCTGTTTTTT
>TRBV6-1|-|TRBJ2-6|once
CASSDRVSGANVLTF
TGTGCCAGCAGTGACAGGGTCTCTGGGGCCAACGTCCTGACTTTC
>TRBV12-3/TRBV12-4|-|TRBJ2-7|few
CASSRGYEQYF
TGTGCCAGCAGTCGGGGTTACGAGCAGTACTTC
>TRBV30|-|TRBJ2-1|-
CAWSRTSDNEQFF
TGTGCCTGGAGTAGAACCTCGGACAATGAGCAGTTCTTC
>TRBV9|-|TRBJ2-2|-
CASSYRVGDGELFF
TGTGCCAGCAGCTACAGGGTGGGGGACGGGGAGCTGTTTTTT
>TRBV6-5|-|TRBJ1-3|-
CASSRSGAGNTIYF
TGTGCCAGCTCCCGGAGCGGGGCTGGAAACACCATATATTTT
>TRBV6-5|-|TRBJ1-2|-
CASRRQVDYGYTF
TGTGCCAGCAGAAGACAGGTAGACTATGGCTACACCTTC
>TRBV19|TRBD2|TRBJ2-1|-
CASSMFVSGRAPFSYNEQFF
TGTGCCAGTAGTATGTTCGTTAGCGGGAGGGCCCCCTTCTCCTACAATGAGCAGTTCTTC
>TRBV5-6|TRBD1|TRBJ2-4|-
CASSGTAVNIQYF
TGTGCCAGCAGCGGGACAGCCGTAAACATTCAGTACTTC
>TRBV6-6|TRBD1|TRBJ1-4|-
CASSNTGATNEKLFF
TGTGCCAGCAGCAATACAGGGGCAACTAATGAAAAACTGTTTTTT
>TRBV5-1|-|TRBJ2-3|-
CASSLQGKSDTQYF
TGCGCCAGCAGCCTGCAGGGAAAGTCAGATACGCAGTATTTT
>TRBV5-5|-|TRBJ2-5|-
CASSLQWTHQETQYF
TGTGCCAGCAGCCTCCAATGGACACACCAAGAGACCCAGTACTTC
>TRBV5-1|TRBD1|TRBJ2-7|-
CASSSLPTGGYEQYF
TGCGCCAGCAGCTCACTTCCGACAGGGGGCTACGAGCAGTACTTC
>TRBV28|TRBD1|TRBJ1-2|few
CASSLAGGLVGYTF
TGTGCCAGCAGTTTAGCAGGGGGCCTTGTGGGCTACACCTTC
>TRBV6-6|-|TRBJ1-3|-
CASSRKWGFSGNTIYF
TGTGCCAGCAGTCGAAAGTGGGGATTCTCTGGAAACACCATATATTTT
>TRBV12-5|-|TRBJ2-7|-
CASGRRQDSYEQYF
TGTGCTAGTGGCCGCAGACAGGACTCCTACGAGCAGTACTTC
>TRBV7-3|TRBD1|TRBJ1-5|-
CASSLILAGGNQPQHF
TGTGCCAGCAGCTTAATTTTGGCAGGGGGGAATCAGCCCCAGCATTTT
>TRBV30|TRBD1|TRBJ2-2|-
CAWLRGQGVSGELFF
TGTGCCTGGTTAAGGGGACAGGGGGTCTCCGGGGAGCTGTTTTTT
>TRBV5-1|-|TRBJ1-1|-
CASSLAGQRNTEAFF
TGCGCCAGCAGCTTGGCCGGACAGAGGAACACTGAAGCTTTCTTT
>TRBV15|TRBD1|TRBJ2-3|-
CATSRRQGRPDTQYF
TGTGCCACCAGCAGAAGACAGGGGAGGCCAGATACGCAGTATTTT
>TRBV5-1|-|TRBJ1-4|few
CASSLDSRQDEKLFF
TGCGCCAGCAGCTTGGATAGCAGGCAGGATGAAAAACTGTTTTTT
>TRBV6-6|-|TRBJ1-6|-
CASSYGQGDSPLHF
TGTGCCAGCAGTTACGGGCAGGGAGATTCACCCCTCCACTTT
>TRBV7-3|-|TRBJ1-4|-
CASSPKGGGEKLFF
TGTGCCAGCAGCCCCAAGGGTGGGGGGGAAAAACTGTTTTTT
>TRBV5-1|-|TRBJ1-6|few
CASSLAGLIYNSPLHF
TGCGCCAGCAGCTTGGCCGGACTCATCTATAATTCACCCCTCCACTTT
>TRBV28|TRBD2|TRBJ2-5|-
CASEERGYSGGETQYF
TGTGCCAGTGAGGAGCGGGGCTACTCGGGAGGGGAGACCCAGTACTTC
>TRBV9|-|TRBJ2-1|few
CASSPRGVDEQFF
TGTGCCAGCAGCCCGAGGGGGGTGGATGAGCAGTTCTTC
>TRBV4-1|TRBD1|TRBJ2-7|-
CASSQDAGGLEQYF
TGCGCCAGCAGCCAAGACGCAGGGGGCCTCGAGCAGTACTTC
>TRBV28|-|TRBJ1-1|-
CASRYSRQNTEAFF
TGTGCCAGCCGATACTCCCGGCAGAACACTGAAGCTTTCTTT
>TRBV7-8|-|TRBJ1-1|-
CASSRPRRGGTEAFF
TGTGCCAGCAGTCGTCCGCGGAGGGGGGGCACTGAAGCTTTCTTT
>TRBV5-6|TRBD1|TRBJ1-5|-
CASSLDRGRDNQPQHF
TGTGCCAGCAGCTTGGACAGGGGGCGAGACAATCAGCCCCAGCATTTT
>TRBV27|-|TRBJ1-1|-
CASSLRGLNTEAFF
TGTGCCAGCAGTTTACGAGGGTTGAACACTGAAGCTTTCTTT
>TRBV2|TRBD1|TRBJ1-2|-
CASSLQGAPYGYTF
TGTGCCAGCAGCCTACAGGGGGCTCCCTATGGCTACACCTTC
>TRBV21-1|-|TRBJ2-4|-
CASIRLGGRKAKNIQYF
TGTGCCAGCATTCGCCTGGGAGGACGAAAAGCCAAAAACATTCAGTACTTC
>TRBV11-3|TRBD1|TRBJ2-2|-
CASSPWTGNTGELFF
TGTGCCAGCAGCCCCTGGACAGGGAACACCGGGGAGCTGTTTTTT
>TRBV19|TRBD2|TRBJ2-1|few
CASTERGFSYNEQFF
TGTGCCAGTACCGAGCGGGGTTTCTCCTACAATGAGCAGTTCTTC
>TRBV20-1|-|TRBJ1-2|few
CSAAGADGYTF
TGCAGTGCAGCCGGGGCAGATGGCTACACCTTC
>TRBV9|-|TRBJ1-5|once
CASSAGLKRIYSNQPQHF
TGTGCCAGCAGCGCGGGTCTTAAAAGGATATATAGCAATCAGCCCCAGCATTTT
>TRBV21-1|-|TRBJ2-3|-
CASSKGVAGKFTDTQYF
TGTGCCAGCAGCAAAGGGGTAGCGGGAAAATTCACAGATACGCAGTATTTT
>TRBV19|-|TRBJ2-5|-
CASSPDSGTQKGGETQYF
TGTGCCAGTAGTCCAGACTCCGGGACTCAAAAGGGTGGGGAGACCCAGTACTTC